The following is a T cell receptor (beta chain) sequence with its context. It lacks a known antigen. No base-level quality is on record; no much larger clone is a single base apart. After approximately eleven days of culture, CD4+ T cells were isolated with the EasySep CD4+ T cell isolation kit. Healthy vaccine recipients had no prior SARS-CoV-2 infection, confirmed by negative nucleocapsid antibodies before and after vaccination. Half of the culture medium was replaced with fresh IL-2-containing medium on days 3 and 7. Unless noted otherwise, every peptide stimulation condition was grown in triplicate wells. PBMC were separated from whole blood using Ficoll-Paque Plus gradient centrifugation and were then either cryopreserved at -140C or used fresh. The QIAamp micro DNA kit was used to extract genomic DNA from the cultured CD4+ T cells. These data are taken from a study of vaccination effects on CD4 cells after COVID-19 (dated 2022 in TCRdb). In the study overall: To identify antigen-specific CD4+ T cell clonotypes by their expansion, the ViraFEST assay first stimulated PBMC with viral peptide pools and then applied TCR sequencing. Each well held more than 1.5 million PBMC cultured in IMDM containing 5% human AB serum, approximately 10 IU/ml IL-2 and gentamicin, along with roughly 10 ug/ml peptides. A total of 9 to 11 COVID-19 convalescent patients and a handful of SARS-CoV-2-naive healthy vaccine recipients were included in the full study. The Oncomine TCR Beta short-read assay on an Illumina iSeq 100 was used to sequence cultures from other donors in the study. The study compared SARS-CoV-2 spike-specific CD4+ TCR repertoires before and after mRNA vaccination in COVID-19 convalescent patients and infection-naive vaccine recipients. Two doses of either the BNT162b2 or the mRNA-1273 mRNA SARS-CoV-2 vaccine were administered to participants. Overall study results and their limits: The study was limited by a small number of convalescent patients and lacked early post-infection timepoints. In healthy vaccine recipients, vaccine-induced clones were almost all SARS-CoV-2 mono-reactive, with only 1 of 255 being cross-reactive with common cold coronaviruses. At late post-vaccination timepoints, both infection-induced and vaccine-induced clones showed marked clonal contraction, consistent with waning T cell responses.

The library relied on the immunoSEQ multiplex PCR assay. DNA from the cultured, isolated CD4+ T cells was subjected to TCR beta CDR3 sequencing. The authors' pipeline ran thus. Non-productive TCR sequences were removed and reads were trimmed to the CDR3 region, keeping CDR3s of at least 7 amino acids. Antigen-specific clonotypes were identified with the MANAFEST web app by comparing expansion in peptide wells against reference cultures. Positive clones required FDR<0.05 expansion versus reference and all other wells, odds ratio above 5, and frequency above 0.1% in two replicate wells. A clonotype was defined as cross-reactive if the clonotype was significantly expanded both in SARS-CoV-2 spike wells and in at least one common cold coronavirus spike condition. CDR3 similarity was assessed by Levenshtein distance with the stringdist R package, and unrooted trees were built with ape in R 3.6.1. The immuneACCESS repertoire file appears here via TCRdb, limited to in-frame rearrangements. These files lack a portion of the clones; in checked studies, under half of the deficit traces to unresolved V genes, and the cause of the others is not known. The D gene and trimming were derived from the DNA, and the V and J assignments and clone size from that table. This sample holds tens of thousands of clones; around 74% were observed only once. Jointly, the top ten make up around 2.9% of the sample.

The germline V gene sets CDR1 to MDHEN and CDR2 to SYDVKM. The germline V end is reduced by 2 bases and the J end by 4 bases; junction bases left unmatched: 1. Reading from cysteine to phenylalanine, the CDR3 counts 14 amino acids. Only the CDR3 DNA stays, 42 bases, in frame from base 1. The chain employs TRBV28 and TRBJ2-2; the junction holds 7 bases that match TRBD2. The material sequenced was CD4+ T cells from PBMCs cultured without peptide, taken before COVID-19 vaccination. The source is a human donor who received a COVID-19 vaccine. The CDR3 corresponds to CASSLGGGTGELFF. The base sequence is TGTGCCAGCAGTTTAGGGGGGGGCACCGGGGAGCTGTTTTTT.